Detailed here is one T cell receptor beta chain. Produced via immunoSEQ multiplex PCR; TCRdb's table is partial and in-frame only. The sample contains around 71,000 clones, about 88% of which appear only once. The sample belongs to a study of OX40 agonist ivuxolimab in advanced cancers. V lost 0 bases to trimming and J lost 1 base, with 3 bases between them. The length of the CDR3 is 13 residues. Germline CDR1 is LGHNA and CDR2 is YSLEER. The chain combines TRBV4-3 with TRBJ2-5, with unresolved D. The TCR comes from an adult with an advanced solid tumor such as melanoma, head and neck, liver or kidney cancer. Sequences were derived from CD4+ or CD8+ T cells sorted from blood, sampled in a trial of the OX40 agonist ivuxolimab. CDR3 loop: CASSQDFQETQYF. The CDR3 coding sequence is TGCGCCAGCAGCCAAGACTTCCAAGAGACCCAGTACTTC.